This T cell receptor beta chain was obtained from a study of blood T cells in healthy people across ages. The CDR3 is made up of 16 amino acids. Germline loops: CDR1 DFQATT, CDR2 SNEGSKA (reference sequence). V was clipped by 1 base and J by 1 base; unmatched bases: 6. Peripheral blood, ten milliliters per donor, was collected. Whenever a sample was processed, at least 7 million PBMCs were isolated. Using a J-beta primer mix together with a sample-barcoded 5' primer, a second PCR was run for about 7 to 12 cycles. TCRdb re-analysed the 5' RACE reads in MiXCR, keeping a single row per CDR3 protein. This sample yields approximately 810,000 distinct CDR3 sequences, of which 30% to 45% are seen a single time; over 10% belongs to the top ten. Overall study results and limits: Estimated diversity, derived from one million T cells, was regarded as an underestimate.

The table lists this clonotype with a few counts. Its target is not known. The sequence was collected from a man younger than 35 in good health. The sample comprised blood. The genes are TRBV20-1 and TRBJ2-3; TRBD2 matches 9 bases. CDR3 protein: CSARVSGGSGTDTQYF. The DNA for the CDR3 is TGCAGTGCTAGAGTTAGCGGGGGAAGTGGCACAGATACGCAGTATTTT.